This is a list of T cell receptor beta chains from one sample in a study of identical twins. Each CDR3 protein is one row after TCRdb ran MiXCR on the 5' RACE reads. Among 410,000 or so distinct CDR3 sequences, about a fifth were seen once, and the ten largest hold around 12%. Material for sequencing was naive T cells sorted from blood. The receptor source for this set is a man aged 50 or older in good health. Each CDR3 is given with its conserved first and last residue. A D gene is named only where the DNA matches it firmly. Rows give clone size only sometimes, using once, few, many, or a class for an expanded clone.

TRBJ2-2 | TRBV20-1 | - | TRBD2 | TGCAGTGCTAGAGACGATCCCGCGGGGGGGCCCACCGGGGAGCTGTTTTTT | CSARDDPAGGPTGELFF
TRBJ2-7 | TRBV20-1 | few | TRBD2 | TGCAGTGCTACCCCCCTATCAGGCGGGAGGCCTTACGAGCAGTACTTC | CSATPLSGGRPYEQYF
TRBJ2-5 | TRBV25-1 | - | - | TGTGCCAGCAGTGAATGGCAGGGGCTCGGGGAGACCCAGTACTTC | CASSEWQGLGETQYF
TRBJ1-4 | TRBV20-1 | few | TRBD1 | TGCAGTGCGGCTAGGGGGCAGGGTGAAAAACTGTTTTTT | CSAARGQGEKLFF
TRBJ1-5 | TRBV3-1 | many | - | TGTGCCAGCAGCCAAAAAACAGGGAGTCAGCCCCAGCATTTT | CASSQKTGSQPQHF
TRBJ1-5 | TRBV20-1 | few | TRBD1 | TGCAGTGCTATCGGACAGGGGGATCAGCCCCAGCATTTT | CSAIGQGDQPQHF
TRBJ1-2 | TRBV25-1 | many | - | TGTGCCAGCACCCGAGGAGGGGTAGATGGCTACACCTTC | CASTRGGVDGYTF
TRBJ2-7 | TRBV4-3 | few | - | TGCGCCAGCAGTTTAGGAGGGGCCAACTCCTACGAGCAGTACTTC | CASSLGGANSYEQYF
TRBJ2-5 | TRBV7-9 | few | - | TGTGCCAGCAGCTTAATAGGGACAGAGACCCAGTACTTC | CASSLIGTETQYF
TRBJ2-3 | TRBV7-6 | - | - | TGTGCCAGCAGCTTAGCGCTAACGGGTACGCAGTATTTT | CASSLALTGTQYF
TRBJ2-3 | TRBV20-1 | - | TRBD2 | TGCAGTGCTAGTCCCTCTAGCGGGGGAGTAAATACGCAGTATTTT | CSASPSSGGVNTQYF
TRBJ2-7 | TRBV10-3 | many | - | TGTCGGGGGAGAGAGCAGTACTTC | CRGREQYF
TRBJ2-1 | TRBV11-2 | - | - | TGTGCCAGCAGAAATGAAAGGCTGGCGGTTGGCCTTAATGAGCAGTTCTTC | CASRNERLAVGLNEQFF
TRBJ2-7 | TRBV2 | many | - | TGTGCCAGCAGGGCCTCAGGGGTGAGGTACGAGCAGTACTTC | CASRASGVRYEQYF
TRBJ2-3 | TRBV6-2/TRBV6-3 | - | - | TGTGCCAGCAGTTCTCTTGGGGGAAGCACAGATACGCAGTATTTT | CASSSLGGSTDTQYF
TRBJ2-2 | TRBV20-1 | many | - | TGCAGTGCTAGAGATCTTGGAGGGGGCGACACCGGGGAGCTGTTTTTT | CSARDLGGGDTGELFF
TRBJ2-7 | TRBV10-3 | - | TRBD2 | TGTGCCATCAGTGGACCAGCGGGGGGGCTCTCCTACGAGCAGTACTTC | CAISGPAGGLSYEQYF
TRBJ2-1 | TRBV27 | - | - | TGTGCCACCCAGAGGGGGTTACATGAGCAGTTCTTC | CATQRGLHEQFF
TRBJ1-5 | TRBV20-1 | many | - | TGCAGTGCTAGAGATGGGAGCAGGCAGGGGCCCCAGCATTTT | CSARDGSRQGPQHF
TRBJ2-7 | TRBV12-3/TRBV12-4 | - | TRBD1 | TGTGCCAGCAGTTGGGGACAGGCCGGCGAGCAGTACTTC | CASSWGQAGEQYF